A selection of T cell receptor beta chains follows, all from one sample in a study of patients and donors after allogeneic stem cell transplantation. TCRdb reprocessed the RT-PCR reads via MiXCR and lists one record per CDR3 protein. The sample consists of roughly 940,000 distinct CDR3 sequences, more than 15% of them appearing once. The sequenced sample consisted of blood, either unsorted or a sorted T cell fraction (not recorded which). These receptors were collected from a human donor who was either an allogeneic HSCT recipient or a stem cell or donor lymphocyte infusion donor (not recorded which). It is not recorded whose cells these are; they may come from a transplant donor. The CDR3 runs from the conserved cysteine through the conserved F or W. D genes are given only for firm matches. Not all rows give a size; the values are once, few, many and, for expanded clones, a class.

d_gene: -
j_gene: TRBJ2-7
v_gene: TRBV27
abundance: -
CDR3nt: TGTGCCAGCAGTTCCCCTAAGTACTCCTACGAGCAGTACTTC
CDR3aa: CASSSPKYSYEQYF

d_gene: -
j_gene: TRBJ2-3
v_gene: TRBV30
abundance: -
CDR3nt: TGTGCCTGGAAGAAGGGGAGCACAGATACGCAGTATTTT
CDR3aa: CAWKKGSTDTQYF

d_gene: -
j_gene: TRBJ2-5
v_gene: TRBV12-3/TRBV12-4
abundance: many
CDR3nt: TGTGCCAGCAGACCTTCAGGGGGGAAGGAGACCCAGTACTTC
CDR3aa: CASRPSGGKETQYF

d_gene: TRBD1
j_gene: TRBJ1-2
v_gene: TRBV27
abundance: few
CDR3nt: TGTGCCAGCAGTCCCGGACAGGGGGCGGTGAACTATGGCTACACCTTC
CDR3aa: CASSPGQGAVNYGYTF

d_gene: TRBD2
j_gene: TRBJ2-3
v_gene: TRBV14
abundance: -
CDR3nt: TGTGCCAGCAGCCAAGATCAAGCGGGGGCCTTCCTCGGGACAGATACGCAGTATTTT
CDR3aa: CASSQDQAGAFLGTDTQYF

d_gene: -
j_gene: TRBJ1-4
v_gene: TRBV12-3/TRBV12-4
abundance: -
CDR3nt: TGTGCCAGCAGTCAAACAAACAGGGCTGGGAGGGGTGCAACTAATGAAAAACTGTTTTTT
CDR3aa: CASSQTNRAGRGATNEKLFF

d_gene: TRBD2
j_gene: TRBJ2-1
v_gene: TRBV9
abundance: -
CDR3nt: TGTGCCAGCAGCGTTCTAGGGCGGGAGGTGAATGAGCAGTTCTTC
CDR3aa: CASSVLGREVNEQFF

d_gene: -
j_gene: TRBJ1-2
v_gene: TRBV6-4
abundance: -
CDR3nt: TGTGCCAGCAGTGAGATCGCAGGGCGCTATGGCTACACCTTC
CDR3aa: CASSEIAGRYGYTF

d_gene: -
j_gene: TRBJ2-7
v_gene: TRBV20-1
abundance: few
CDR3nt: TGCAGTGCTAGAGAGCTGGGAACCTCCTACGAGCAGTACTTC
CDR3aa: CSARELGTSYEQYF

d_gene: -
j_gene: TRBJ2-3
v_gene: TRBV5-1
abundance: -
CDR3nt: TGCGCCAGCAGCTTCCGTCGCGGGACCACAGATACGCAGTATTTT
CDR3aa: CASSFRRGTTDTQYF

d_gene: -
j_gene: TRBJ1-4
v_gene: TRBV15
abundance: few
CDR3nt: TGTGCCACCAGCAGAGGCAGTGAAAAACTGTTTTTT
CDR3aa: CATSRGSEKLFF

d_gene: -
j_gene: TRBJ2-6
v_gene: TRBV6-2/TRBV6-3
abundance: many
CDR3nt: TGTGCCTGCGGCATGGGGAACGTCCTGACTTTC
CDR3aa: CACGMGNVLTF

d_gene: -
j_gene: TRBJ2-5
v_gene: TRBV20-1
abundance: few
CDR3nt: TGCAGTGCTAGAGTCAAGGGCCGACATGTGGTGAGGGAGACCCAGTACTTC
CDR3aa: CSARVKGRHVVRETQYF

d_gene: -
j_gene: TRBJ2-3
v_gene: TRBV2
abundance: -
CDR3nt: TGTGCCAGCAAGAGGGGTCAAACTAGCACAGATACGCAGTATTTT
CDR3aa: CASKRGQTSTDTQYF

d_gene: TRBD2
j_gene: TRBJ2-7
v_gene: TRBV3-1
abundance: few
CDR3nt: TGTGCCAGCAGCCAAGTGGGTAGCGGGAGTCGGGAGCAGTACTTC
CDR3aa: CASSQVGSGSREQYF

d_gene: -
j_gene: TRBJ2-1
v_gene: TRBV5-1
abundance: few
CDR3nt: TGCGCCAGCAGCAACCGGGCCGGAGGAGGATATGAGCAGTTCTTC
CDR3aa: CASSNRAGGGYEQFF

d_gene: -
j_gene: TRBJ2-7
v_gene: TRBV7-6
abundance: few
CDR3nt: TGTGCCAGCAGCTCAACGAACCTGATACAGAGTTCGGGGCAGTACTTC
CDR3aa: CASSSTNLIQSSGQYF

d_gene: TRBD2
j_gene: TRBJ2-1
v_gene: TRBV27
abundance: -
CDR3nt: TGTGCCAGCAGTCGGGATGATATTAGCGGGAGGAATGAGCAGTTCTTC
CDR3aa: CASSRDDISGRNEQFF

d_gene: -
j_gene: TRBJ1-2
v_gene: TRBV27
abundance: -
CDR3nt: TGTGCCAGCAGTTTATCCAAGGCCGGGGGCTACACCTTC
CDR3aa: CASSLSKAGGYTF

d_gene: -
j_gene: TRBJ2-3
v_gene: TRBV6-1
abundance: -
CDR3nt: TGTGCCAGCAGTGACGACCGGGTAGAATTCACAGATACGCAGTATTTT
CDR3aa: CASSDDRVEFTDTQYF

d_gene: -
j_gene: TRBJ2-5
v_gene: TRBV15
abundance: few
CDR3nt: TGTGCCACCAGCAGCACCTCAGGGACCCAGTACTTC
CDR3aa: CATSSTSGTQYF

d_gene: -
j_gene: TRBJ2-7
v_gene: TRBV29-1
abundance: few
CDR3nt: TGCAGCGTTGAATTGGGATTGGCAGGGGCTCTCTACGAGCAGTACTTC
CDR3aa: CSVELGLAGALYEQYF

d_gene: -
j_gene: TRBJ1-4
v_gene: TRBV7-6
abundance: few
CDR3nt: TGTGCCAGCAGCGCCCTGACAGCTCCTAATGAAAAACTGTTTTTT
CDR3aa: CASSALTAPNEKLFF

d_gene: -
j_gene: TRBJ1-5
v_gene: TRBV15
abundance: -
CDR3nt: TGTGCCACCAGCAGAGGAAGGGGTAGCAATCAGCCCCAGCATTTT
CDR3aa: CATSRGRGSNQPQHF

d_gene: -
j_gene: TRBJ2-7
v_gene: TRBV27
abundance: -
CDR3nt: TGTGCCAGCAGTTTAGAGCCACCCTGGGTCGAGCAGTACTTC
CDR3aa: CASSLEPPWVEQYF

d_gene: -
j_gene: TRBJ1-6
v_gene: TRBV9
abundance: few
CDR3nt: TGTGCCAGCAGTGCATCGGGAGCCCATAATTCACCCCTCCACTTT
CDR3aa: CASSASGAHNSPLHF

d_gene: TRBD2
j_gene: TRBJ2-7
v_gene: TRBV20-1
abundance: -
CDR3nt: TGCAGTGCTAGTGTCCCTAGCGGGGGGCACTACGAGCAGTACTTC
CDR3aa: CSASVPSGGHYEQYF

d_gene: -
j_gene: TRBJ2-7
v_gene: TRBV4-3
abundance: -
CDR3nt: TGCGCCAGCAGCCAAGCTGGGGAGTCCTACGAGCAGTACTTC
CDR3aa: CASSQAGESYEQYF

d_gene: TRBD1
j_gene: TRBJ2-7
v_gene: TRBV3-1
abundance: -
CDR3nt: TGTGCCAGCAGTCAACCGGGACAGGGCTTTTACGAGCAGTACTTC
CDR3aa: CASSQPGQGFYEQYF

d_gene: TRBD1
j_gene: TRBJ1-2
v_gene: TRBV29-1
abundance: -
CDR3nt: TGCAGCGACAACCGTTGGACAGGGTGGCATGGCTACACCTTC
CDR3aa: CSDNRWTGWHGYTF

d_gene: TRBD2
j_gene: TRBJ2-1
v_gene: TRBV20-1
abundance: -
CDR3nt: TGCAGTGCTAGACTAGCGGGAGTTCGGAATGAGCAGTTCTTC
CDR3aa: CSARLAGVRNEQFF

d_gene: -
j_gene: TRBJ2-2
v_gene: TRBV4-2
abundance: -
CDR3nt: TGTGCCAGCAGCCAAGTTTGGGCGGGCGCCGGGGAGCTGTTTTTT
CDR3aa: CASSQVWAGAGELFF

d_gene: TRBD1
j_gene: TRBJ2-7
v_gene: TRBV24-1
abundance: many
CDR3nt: TGTGCCACTTCGACAGGGATCTACGAGCAGTACTTC
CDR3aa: CATSTGIYEQYF

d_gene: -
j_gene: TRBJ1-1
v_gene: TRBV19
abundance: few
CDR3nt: TGTGCCAGTAGTATGGGCAGGGCAACGGTATCTTTCTTT
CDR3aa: CASSMGRATVSFF

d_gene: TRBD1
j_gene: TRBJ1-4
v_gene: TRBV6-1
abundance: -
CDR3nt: TGTGCCAGCAGTACACGGGACAGGGTTAAAGCAACTAATGAAAAACTGTTTTTT
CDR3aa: CASSTRDRVKATNEKLFF

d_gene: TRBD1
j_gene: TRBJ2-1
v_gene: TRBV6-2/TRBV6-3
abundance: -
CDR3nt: TGTGCCAGCAGTTACGTTGGGGACAGGGGAGTCTTC
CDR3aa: CASSYVGDRGVF

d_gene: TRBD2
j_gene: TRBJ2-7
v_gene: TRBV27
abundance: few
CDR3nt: TGTGCCAGCAGTTGGGCGGGAGTGTCCTACGAGCAGTACTTC
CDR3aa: CASSWAGVSYEQYF

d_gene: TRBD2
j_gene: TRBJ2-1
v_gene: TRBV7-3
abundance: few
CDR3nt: TGTGCCAGCAGCTTTGTGGGAGGGGAGCAGTTCTTC
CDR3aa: CASSFVGGEQFF

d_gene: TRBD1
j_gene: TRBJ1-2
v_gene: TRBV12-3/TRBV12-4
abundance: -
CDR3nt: TGTGCCAGCAGCTTCATAGACAGGGGGCATGGCTACACCTTC
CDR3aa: CASSFIDRGHGYTF

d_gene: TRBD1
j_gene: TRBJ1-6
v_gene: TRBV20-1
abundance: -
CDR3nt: TGCAGTGCTCCCGGGACAGGGGGCTTATCCTATAATTCACCCCTCCACTTT
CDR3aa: CSAPGTGGLSYNSPLHF

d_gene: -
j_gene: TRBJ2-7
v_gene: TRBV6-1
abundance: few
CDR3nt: TGTGCCAGCTATTCCCTTCCTGACATCTTCACCAGGGACGAGCAGTACTTC
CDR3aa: CASYSLPDIFTRDEQYF

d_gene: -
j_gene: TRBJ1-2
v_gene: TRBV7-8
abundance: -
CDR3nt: TGTGCCAGCAGCTTAGATACGACAGACGGCTACACCTTC
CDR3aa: CASSLDTTDGYTF

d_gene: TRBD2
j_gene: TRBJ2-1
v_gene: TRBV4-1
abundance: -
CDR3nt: TGCGCCAGCAGCGGAGCGGGGAAATCCAATGAGCAGTTCTTC
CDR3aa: CASSGAGKSNEQFF

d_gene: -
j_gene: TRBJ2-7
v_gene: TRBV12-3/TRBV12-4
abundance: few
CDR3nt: TGTGCCAGCAGTTTAAGTTTTCCGACATCGAGCTCCTACGAGCAGTACTTC
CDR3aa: CASSLSFPTSSSYEQYF

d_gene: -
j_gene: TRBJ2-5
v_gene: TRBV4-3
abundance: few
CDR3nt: TGCGCCAGCAGCCAAGGTTGGGGGGGCCGTGAGACCCAGTACTTC
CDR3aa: CASSQGWGGRETQYF

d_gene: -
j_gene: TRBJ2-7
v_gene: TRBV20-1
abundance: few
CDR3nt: TGCAGTGCTAGAGTGGTGCAGGATCCCTCCTACGAGCAGTACTTC
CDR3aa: CSARVVQDPSYEQYF

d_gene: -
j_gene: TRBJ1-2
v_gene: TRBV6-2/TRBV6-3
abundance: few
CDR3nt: TGTGCCAGCAGTAGGGGTGCTGGCTACACCTTC
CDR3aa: CASSRGAGYTF

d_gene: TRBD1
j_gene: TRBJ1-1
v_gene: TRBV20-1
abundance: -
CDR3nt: TGCAGTGCTAGAGATCCCAGGGGGCCGCAAACTGAAGCTTTCTTT
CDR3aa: CSARDPRGPQTEAFF

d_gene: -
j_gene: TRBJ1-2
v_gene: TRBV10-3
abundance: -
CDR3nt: TGTGCCATCAGTGAGTCGTCGGGGAACTATGGCTACACCTTC
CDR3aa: CAISESSGNYGYTF

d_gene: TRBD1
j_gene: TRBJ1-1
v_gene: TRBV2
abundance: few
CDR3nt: TGTGCCGGAGGGACAGGGGGGACGAACACTGAAGCTTTCTTT
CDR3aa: CAGGTGGTNTEAFF

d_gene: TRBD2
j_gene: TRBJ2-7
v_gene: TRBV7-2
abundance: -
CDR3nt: TGTGCCAGCAGCCTGGGACTAGCGGGGGGATTCTCCTACGAGCAGTACTTC
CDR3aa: CASSLGLAGGFSYEQYF

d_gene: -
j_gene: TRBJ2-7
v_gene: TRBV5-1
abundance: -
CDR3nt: TGCGCCAGCAGCTTGGCCGGGAAAAAGGATTCCTACGAGCAGTACTTC
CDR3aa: CASSLAGKKDSYEQYF

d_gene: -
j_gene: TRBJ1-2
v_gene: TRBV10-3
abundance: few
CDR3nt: TGTGCCATATGGGGGGCCTCAACAAACTATGGCTACACCTTC
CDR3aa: CAIWGASTNYGYTF

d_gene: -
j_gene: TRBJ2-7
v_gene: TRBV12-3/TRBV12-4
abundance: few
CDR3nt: TGTGCCAGCAGTTCTACTCTAATCGGAGCCTACGAGCAGTACTTC
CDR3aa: CASSSTLIGAYEQYF

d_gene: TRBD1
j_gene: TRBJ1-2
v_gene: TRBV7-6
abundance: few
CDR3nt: TGTGCCAGCAGCTCAAACAGGGGGAGGGGAAATGGCTACACCTTC
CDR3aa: CASSSNRGRGNGYTF

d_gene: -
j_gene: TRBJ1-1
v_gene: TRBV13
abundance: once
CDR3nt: TGTGCCAGCAGCTTAGGAGCTGGGGCCGCTTTCTTT
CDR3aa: CASSLGAGAAFF

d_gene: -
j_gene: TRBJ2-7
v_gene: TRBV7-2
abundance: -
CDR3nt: TGTGCCAGCAGCTCTGGACCGGGCCCCGAGGTGTACTTC
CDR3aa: CASSSGPGPEVYF